This T cell receptor beta chain is from a study of beta chain features in type 1 diabetes. Findings of the study overall: PCR could preferentially amplify shorter templates, alike in patients and controls. Sampled from patients, naive, central memory and Treg TCRB repertoires appeared more similar than those sampled from healthy donors. The study found moderately but significantly shorter TCRB CDR3s in all four CD4+ subsets of Type 1 diabetes patients. Any role of HLA type in TCRB rearrangement remained unresolved here.

This clone has a handful of counts. The antigen remains undetermined. Every isolated RNA sample was fully reverse transcribed, so sequencing captured expressed TCRB transcripts. Clones were sequenced by immunoSEQ multiplex PCR, and TCRdb holds only the in-frame ones, with some missing. The table lists roughly 610,000 clones, roughly a sixth of them singletons, with 0.09% to 0.095% in the top ten. With 5 bases clipped from V and 4 bases from J, the junction kept 9 bases outside the gene matches. This CDR3 is 15 amino acids long. CDR1 and CDR2 from the germline V gene are MNHEY and SVGAGI. The TCR sequence derives from a man in his late teens or twenties in good health. J is TRBJ1-2 and V is TRBV6-5; TRBD1 matches 8 bases. Sequencing was carried out using naive CD4+ T cells from blood. CDR3 loop: CASSPDRANIYGYTF. CDR3 nucleotides: TGTGCCAGCAGTCCGGACAGGGCGAACATCTATGGCTACACCTTC.